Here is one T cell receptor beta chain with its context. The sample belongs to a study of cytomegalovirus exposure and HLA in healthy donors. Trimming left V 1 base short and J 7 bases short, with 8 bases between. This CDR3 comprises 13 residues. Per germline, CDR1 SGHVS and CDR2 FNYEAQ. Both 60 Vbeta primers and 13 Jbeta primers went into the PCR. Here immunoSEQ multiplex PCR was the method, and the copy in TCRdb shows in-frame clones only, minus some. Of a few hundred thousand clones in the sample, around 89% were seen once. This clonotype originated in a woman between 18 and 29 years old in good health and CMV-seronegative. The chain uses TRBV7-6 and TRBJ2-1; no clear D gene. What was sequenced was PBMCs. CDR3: CASSLGLQNEQFF. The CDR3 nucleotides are TGTGCCAGCAGCTTAGGACTTCAGAATGAGCAGTTCTTC.